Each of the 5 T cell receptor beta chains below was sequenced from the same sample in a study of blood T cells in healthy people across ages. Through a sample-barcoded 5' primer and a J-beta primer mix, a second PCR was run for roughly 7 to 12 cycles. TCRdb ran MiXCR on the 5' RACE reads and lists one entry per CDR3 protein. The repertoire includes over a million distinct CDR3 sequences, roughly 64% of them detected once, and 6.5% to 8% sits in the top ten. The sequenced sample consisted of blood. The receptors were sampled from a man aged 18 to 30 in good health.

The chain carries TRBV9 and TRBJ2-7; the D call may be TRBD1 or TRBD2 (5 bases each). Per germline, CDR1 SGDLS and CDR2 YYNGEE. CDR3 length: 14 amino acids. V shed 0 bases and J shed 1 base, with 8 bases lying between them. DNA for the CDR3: TGTGCCAGCAGCGTAGAGGGACGGTCCTACGAGCAGTACTTC. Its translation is CASSVEGRSYEQYF.

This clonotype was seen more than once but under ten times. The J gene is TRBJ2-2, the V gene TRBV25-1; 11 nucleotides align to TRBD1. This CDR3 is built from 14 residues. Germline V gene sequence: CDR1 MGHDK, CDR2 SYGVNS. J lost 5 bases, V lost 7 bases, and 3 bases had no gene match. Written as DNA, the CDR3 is TGTGCCAGCACCGGGACAGGGGGGACCGGGGAGCTGTTTTTT. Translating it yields CASTGTGGTGELFF.

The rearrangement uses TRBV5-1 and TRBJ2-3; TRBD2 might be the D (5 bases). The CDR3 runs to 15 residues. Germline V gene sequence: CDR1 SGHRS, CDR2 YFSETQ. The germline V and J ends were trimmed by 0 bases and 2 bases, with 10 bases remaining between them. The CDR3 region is CASSLVRAFTDTQYF. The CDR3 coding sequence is TGCGCCAGCAGCTTGGTGAGGGCCTTCACAGATACGCAGTATTTT.

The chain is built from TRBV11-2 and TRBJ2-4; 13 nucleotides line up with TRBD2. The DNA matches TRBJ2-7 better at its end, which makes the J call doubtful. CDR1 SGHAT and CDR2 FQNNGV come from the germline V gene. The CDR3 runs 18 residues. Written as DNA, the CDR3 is TGTGCCAGCAGTTCGACTAGCGGGAGGATCCGTAGCTCCTACGAGCAGTACTTC. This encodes CASSSTSGRIRSSYEQYF.

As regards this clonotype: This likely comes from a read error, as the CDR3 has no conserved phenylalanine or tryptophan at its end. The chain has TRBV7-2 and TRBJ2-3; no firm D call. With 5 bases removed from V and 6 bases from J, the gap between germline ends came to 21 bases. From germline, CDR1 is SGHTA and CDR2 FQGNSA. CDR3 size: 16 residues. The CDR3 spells CASSPGLALERDTQYS. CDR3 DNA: TGTGCCAGCAGCCCCGGGTTAGCCCTAGAGAGGGATACGCAGTATTCT.